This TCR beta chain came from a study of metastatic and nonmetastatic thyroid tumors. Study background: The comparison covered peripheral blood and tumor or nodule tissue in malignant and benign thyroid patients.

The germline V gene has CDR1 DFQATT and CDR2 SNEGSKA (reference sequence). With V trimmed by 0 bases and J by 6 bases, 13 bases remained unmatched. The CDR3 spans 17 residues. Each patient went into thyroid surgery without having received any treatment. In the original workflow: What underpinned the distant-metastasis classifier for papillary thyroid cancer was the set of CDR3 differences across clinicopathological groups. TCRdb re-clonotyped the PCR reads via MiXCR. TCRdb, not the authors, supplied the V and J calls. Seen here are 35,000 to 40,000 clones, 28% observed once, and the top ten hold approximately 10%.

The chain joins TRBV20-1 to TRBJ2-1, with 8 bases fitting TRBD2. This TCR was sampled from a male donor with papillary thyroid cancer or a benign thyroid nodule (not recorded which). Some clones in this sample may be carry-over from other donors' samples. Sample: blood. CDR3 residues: CSARDRIPAGVVNEQFF. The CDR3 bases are TGCAGTGCTAGAGATAGAATTCCAGCGGGAGTTGTCAATGAGCAGTTCTTC.